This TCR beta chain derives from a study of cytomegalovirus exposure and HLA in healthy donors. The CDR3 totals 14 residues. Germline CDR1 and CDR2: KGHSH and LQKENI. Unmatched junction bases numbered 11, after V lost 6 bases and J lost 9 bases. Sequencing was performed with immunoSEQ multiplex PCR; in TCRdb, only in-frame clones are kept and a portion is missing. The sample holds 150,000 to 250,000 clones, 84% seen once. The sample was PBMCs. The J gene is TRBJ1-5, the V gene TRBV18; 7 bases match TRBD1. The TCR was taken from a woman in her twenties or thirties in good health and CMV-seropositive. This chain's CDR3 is CASSPGTAPWPQHF. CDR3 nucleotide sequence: TGTGCCAGCTCGCCCGGGACAGCCCCGTGGCCCCAGCATTTT.